A selection of T cell receptor beta chains follows, all from one sample in a study of T cell responses to AZD1222 COVID-19 vaccine. The data were produced by immunoSEQ multiplex PCR, yet TCRdb's version contains in-frame clones alone and is incomplete. The sample lists roughly 70,000 clones; roughly 88% were seen once. This specimen consisted of peripheral blood, obtained on day 0 of AZD1222 vaccination. Receptors originate from an adult in good health. The CDR3 runs from the conserved cysteine through the conserved F or W. Each record gives: CDR3 protein, CDR3 DNA, J gene, D gene, clone size, V gene. The D gene is left open where the match is weak. Only part of the rows carry a size: once, few, many, or a class if the clone is expanded.

CASSFAARGARNEKLFF TGTGCCAGCAGCTTCGCCGCGCGGGGGGCGCGGAATGAAAAACTGTTTTTT TRBJ1-4 - once TRBV9
CASSHGRRMGNIQYF TGTGCCAGCAGCCACGGCAGGAGGATGGGTAACATTCAGTACTTC TRBJ2-4 - - TRBV7-2
CASSQGQTYGYTF TGTGCCAGCAGCCAAGGTCAGACCTATGGCTACACCTTC TRBJ1-2 - - TRBV14
CASSQRTSGGFEQFF TGTGCCAGCAGCCAAAGGACTAGCGGGGGGTTTGAGCAGTTCTTC TRBJ2-1 TRBD2 - TRBV14
CATSRVTGSYNEQFF TGTGCCACCAGCAGAGTGACGGGCTCCTACAATGAGCAGTTCTTC TRBJ2-1 - - TRBV15
CASRLRQGGGNQPQHF TGTGCCAGCAGACTAAGACAGGGAGGAGGCAATCAGCCCCAGCATTTT TRBJ1-5 TRBD1 - TRBV2
CASSNLGELFF TGCGCCAGCAGCAACCTCGGGGAGCTGTTTTTT TRBJ2-2 - - TRBV5-1
CASSPAWGGTEAFF TGTGCCAGCAGCCCGGCTTGGGGAGGGACTGAAGCTTTCTTT TRBJ1-1 - - TRBV4-2
CASRTGPNYEQYF TGCGCCAGCAGGACGGGACCGAACTACGAGCAGTACTTC TRBJ2-7 - - TRBV10-2
CASSFGTGGEGYTF TGTGCCAGCAGCTTCGGGACAGGGGGCGAAGGCTACACCTTC TRBJ1-2 TRBD1 - TRBV11-2
CASSRGLDGYTF TGTGCCAGCAGTCGGGGATTGGATGGCTACACCTTC TRBJ1-2 - - TRBV25-1
CASVGWAMNTEAFF TGTGCCTCGGTTGGGTGGGCCATGAACACTGAAGCTTTCTTT TRBJ1-1 - - TRBV30
CASSTEHEGIGETQYF TGTGCCAGCAGTACCGAGCACGAGGGTATCGGGGAGACCCAGTACTTC TRBJ2-5 - - TRBV6-2/TRBV6-3